This T cell receptor (beta chain) was recorded in a study of T cells in Graves' hyperthyroidism and ophthalmopathy. This clonotype was counted a few times. A much larger clone differs from this one at a single base, so this may be a read error. RNA transcripts gave rise to amplified TCR beta CDR3 regions. With the HTBI primer set, the TCR CDR3 went through a first round of RT-PCR. TCRdb re-called the multiplex PCR reads through MiXCR, storing one row per CDR3 protein. The repertoire has about 640,000 distinct CDR3 sequences, about 45% of them found once; the top ten carry approximately 6.8%. Germline CDR1 and CDR2: ENHRY and SYGVKD. V lost 5 bases and J lost 3, with 8 bases in between. The CDR3 has 14 residues.

Sequenced: peripheral blood or thyroid tissue (not recorded which). This TCR derives from an adult man with Graves' disease, either hyperthyroidism or ophthalmopathy (not recorded which). The chain has TRBV10-3 and TRBJ1-6; no reliable D call. CDR3 region: CAISSQSYNSPLHF. The CDR3 coding sequence is TGTGCCATCAGTTCGCAGAGCTATAATTCACCCCTCCACTTT.